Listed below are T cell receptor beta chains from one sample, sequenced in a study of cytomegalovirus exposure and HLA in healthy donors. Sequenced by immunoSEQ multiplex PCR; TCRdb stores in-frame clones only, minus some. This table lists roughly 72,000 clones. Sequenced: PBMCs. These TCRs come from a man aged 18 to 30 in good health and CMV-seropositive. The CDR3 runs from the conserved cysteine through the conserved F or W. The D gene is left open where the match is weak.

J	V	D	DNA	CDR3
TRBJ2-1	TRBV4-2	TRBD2	TGTGCCAGCAGCCATCTATATAGCGGGAATCCCGACAATGAGCAGTTCTTC	CASSHLYSGNPDNEQFF
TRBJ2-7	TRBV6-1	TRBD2	TGTGCCAGCAGTCCGACTAGCTCCGGAGAGCAGTACTTC	CASSPTSSGEQYF
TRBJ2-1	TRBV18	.	TGTGCCAGCTCACCCGTGCCGGGGGCCTACAATGAGCAGTTCTTC	CASSPVPGAYNEQFF
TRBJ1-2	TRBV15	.	TGTGCCACCAGCAGAGATATTTCGGCAGTTGAGGATGGCTACACCTTC	CATSRDISAVEDGYTF
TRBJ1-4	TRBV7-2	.	TGTGCCAGCAGCTTACTCCAGGGCCTCGCTAATGAAAAACTGTTTTTT	CASSLLQGLANEKLFF
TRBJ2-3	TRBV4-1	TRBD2	TGCGCCAGCAGCCAGGCAGGACTAGCGGGATACACAGATACGCAGTATTTT	CASSQAGLAGYTDTQYF
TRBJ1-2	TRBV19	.	TGTGCCAGTAGTTGGAGGTCGGGCTATGGCTACACCTTC	CASSWRSGYGYTF
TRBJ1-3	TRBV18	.	TGTGCCAGCTCACCACCCGCCAGGATAAACACCATATATTTT	CASSPPARINTIYF
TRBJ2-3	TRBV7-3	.	TGTGCCAGCAGCCCCGGGGGAGGCACAGATACGCAGTATTTT	CASSPGGGTDTQYF
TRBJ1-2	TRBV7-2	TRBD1	TGTGCCAGCAGCCCCGGACAGGGGGACTATGGCTACACCTTC	CASSPGQGDYGYTF
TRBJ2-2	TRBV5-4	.	TGTGCCAGCAGCTTGTTGAGGAGGACCGGGGAGCTGTTTTTT	CASSLLRRTGELFF
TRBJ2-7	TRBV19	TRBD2	TGTGCCAGTAGTGCCCCGGGACTAGCGACCTACGAGCAGTACTTC	CASSAPGLATYEQYF
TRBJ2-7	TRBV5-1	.	TGCGCCAGCAGCCTAGGTCGACGGAGCTCCTACGAGCAGTACTTC	CASSLGRRSSYEQYF
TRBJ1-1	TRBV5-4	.	TGTGCCAGCAGCCCCGCGGGGTTGGCCACTGAAGCTTTCTTT	CASSPAGLATEAFF
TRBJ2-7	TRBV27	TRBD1	TGTGCCAGCAGCGGACAGGGGACCCACGAGCAGTACTTC	CASSGQGTHEQYF
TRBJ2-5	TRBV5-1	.	TGCGCCAGCAGCTTGGCACCGCCAGGGCGGACAGAGACCCAGTACTTC	CASSLAPPGRTETQYF
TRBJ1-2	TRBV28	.	TGTGCCAGCAGTGATGTTGACAGCCTGGTTACGGGGGAAGGCTACACCTTC	CASSDVDSLVTGEGYTF
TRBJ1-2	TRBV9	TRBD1	TGTGCCAGCAGCGTAGAAGGGGACAGATATGGCTACACCTTC	CASSVEGDRYGYTF
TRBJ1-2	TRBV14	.	TGTGCCAGCAGCCAAGGGAGCAGGGACTATGGCTACACCTTC	CASSQGSRDYGYTF
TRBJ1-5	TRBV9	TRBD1	TGTGCCAGCAGCGACAGGGGAAATCAGCCCCAGCATTTT	CASSDRGNQPQHF